Listed below are T cell receptor beta chains from one sample, sequenced in a study of control samples from healthy donors and cancer patients. Profiled with immunoSEQ multiplex PCR; TCRdb holds only in-frame clones, not every one. The sample carries about 130,000 clones, approximately 92% recorded once. The sample comprised blood. The receptor set was obtained from a man aged 35 to 55 in good health. Each CDR3 is given with its conserved first and last residue. D genes are given only for firm matches. Clone size is shown for a subset of rows, as once, few, many or a class of expanded clone.

abundance,d_gene,j_gene,v_gene,CDR3aa,CDR3nt
NA,NA,TRBJ1-1,TRBV5-1,CASSLVGRNTEAFF,TGCGCCAGCAGCTTAGTTGGTCGGAACACTGAAGCTTTCTTT
NA,NA,TRBJ2-2,TRBV5-8,CASSQKSRGTGELFF,TGTGCCAGCAGCCAGAAATCTCGGGGCACCGGGGAGCTGTTTTTT
NA,NA,TRBJ1-1,TRBV9,CASSVGSGNTEAFF,TGTGCCAGCAGCGTCGGATCGGGGAACACTGAAGCTTTCTTT
NA,TRBD1,TRBJ2-1,TRBV11-1,CASSRRQGSHNEQFF,TGTGCCAGCAGCCGCCGACAGGGGAGCCACAATGAGCAGTTCTTC
many,NA,TRBJ1-2,TRBV5-5,CASSLRAGVVVGYTF,TGTGCCAGCAGCCTTCGGGCCGGAGTGGTGGTTGGCTACACCTTC
once,NA,TRBJ2-7,TRBV24-1,CATSDFLEFSYEQYF,TGTGCCACCAGTGATTTTCTGGAGTTCTCCTACGAGCAGTACTTC
NA,TRBD2,TRBJ2-2,TRBV6-2/TRBV6-3,CASSFPERLAGAITGELFF,TGTGCCAGCAGTTTCCCGGAAAGGCTAGCGGGGGCGATTACCGGGGAGCTGTTTTTT
NA,TRBD2,TRBJ2-7,TRBV10-3,CASNAGTSGGSSYEQYF,TGTGCCTCCAACGCCGGGACTAGCGGGGGGAGCTCCTACGAGCAGTACTTC
NA,NA,TRBJ2-5,TRBV2,CASTEERGGETQYF,TGTGCCAGCACCGAGGAACGGGGAGGAGAGACCCAGTACTTC
NA,TRBD1,TRBJ2-7,TRBV5-4,CASSSPDRGRIEQYF,TGTGCCAGCAGCTCCCCGGACAGGGGGCGGATCGAGCAGTACTTC
NA,NA,TRBJ1-4,TRBV6-1,CASSESLRPTNEKLFF,TGTGCCAGCAGTGAGTCACTTCGGCCAACTAATGAAAAACTGTTTTTT
once,NA,TRBJ1-4,TRBV7-8,CASSRTETNEKLFF,TGTGCCAGCAGTCGGACGGAGACAAATGAAAAACTGTTTTTT
NA,NA,TRBJ1-2,TRBV10-3,CAISESPRGVQTGYTF,TGTGCCATCAGCGAATCCCCCAGAGGGGTCCAGACTGGCTACACCTTC
once,TRBD2,TRBJ2-2,TRBV7-6,CASSFTSGGDPNTGELFF,TGTGCCAGCAGCTTTACTAGCGGGGGGGATCCGAACACCGGGGAGCTGTTTTTT
NA,TRBD1,TRBJ1-5,TRBV13,CASSRTGSNQPQHF,TGTGCCAGCAGCAGGACAGGTAGCAATCAGCCCCAGCATTTT
NA,NA,TRBJ2-3,TRBV28,CASFRSPDTQYF,TGTGCCAGTTTTAGGAGTCCAGATACGCAGTATTTT
NA,NA,TRBJ1-4,TRBV7-9,CASSSTHTGWEGEKLFF,TGTGCCAGCAGCTCGACGCATACAGGGTGGGAAGGCGAAAAACTGTTTTTT
NA,TRBD1,TRBJ2-5,TRBV28,CASSFPRTGLAETQYF,TGTGCCAGCAGTTTCCCGAGGACAGGGTTAGCGGAGACCCAGTACTTC
NA,NA,TRBJ2-4,TRBV5-1,CASSFEGAKNIQYF,TGCGCCAGCAGCTTTGAGGGCGCCAAAAACATTCAGTACTTC
NA,NA,TRBJ1-2,TRBV25-1,CASSPAGGTNYGYTF,TGTGCCAGCAGTCCCGCGGGGGGCACCAACTATGGCTACACCTTC
NA,TRBD2,TRBJ2-7,TRBV7-3,CASSTAGGRSYEQYF,TGTGCCAGCAGCACGGCGGGAGGACGCTCCTACGAGCAGTACTTC
NA,TRBD1,TRBJ2-7,TRBV6-5,CATITGDAYEQYF,TGTGCCACAATCACAGGGGACGCCTACGAGCAGTACTTC
once,NA,TRBJ1-1,TRBV5-1,CASSLTMTGGTEAFF,TGCGCCAGCAGCTTGACTATGACAGGAGGGACTGAAGCTTTCTTT
NA,TRBD2,TRBJ2-3,TRBV5-4,CASSQPGGGRVDTQYF,TGTGCCAGCAGCCAACCCGGGGGGGGTAGGGTAGATACGCAGTATTTT
NA,NA,TRBJ2-7,TRBV14,CASSQHQGGLSEQYF,TGTGCCAGCAGCCAACATCAGGGGGGCCTCTCCGAGCAGTACTTC
NA,NA,TRBJ2-1,TRBV7-9,CASSIYAGHVLDEQFF,TGTGCCAGCAGCATTTACGCGGGACATGTACTTGATGAGCAGTTCTTC
few,TRBD1,TRBJ1-4,TRBV2,CASSTGDGRNEKLFF,TGTGCCAGCAGTACAGGGGACGGACGTAATGAAAAACTGTTTTTT
NA,TRBD1,TRBJ2-1,TRBV7-6,CASSFRIGTVYNEQFF,TGTGCCAGCAGCTTTCGCATTGGGACAGTTTACAATGAGCAGTTCTTC
NA,NA,TRBJ2-7,TRBV5-4,CASSLQLGVTYEQYF,TGTGCCAGCAGCTTGCAGTTAGGGGTCACTTACGAGCAGTACTTC
NA,TRBD1,TRBJ1-1,TRBV3-1/TRBV3-2,CASSYEDREAFF,TGTGCCAGCAGTTATGAGGACAGGGAAGCTTTCTTT
NA,NA,TRBJ1-3,TRBV6-5,CASSSWGSGNTIYF,TGTGCCAGTAGCTCGTGGGGCTCTGGAAACACCATATATTTT
NA,NA,TRBJ2-7,TRBV28,CASSTEASGSYEQYF,TGTGCCAGCAGTACAGAGGCATCGGGCTCCTACGAGCAGTACTTC
NA,NA,TRBJ2-2,TRBV20-1,CSAPRGGELFF,TGCAGTGCCCCAAGGGGCGGGGAGCTGTTTTTT
NA,NA,TRBJ1-1,TRBV2,CASISTSVYTEAFF,TGTGCCAGCATATCTACAAGCGTCTACACTGAAGCTTTCTTT
NA,TRBD2,TRBJ2-1,TRBV6-5,CASRDSSGVSNEQFF,TGTGCCAGCAGGGACTCTAGCGGGGTTAGCAATGAGCAGTTCTTC
NA,NA,TRBJ2-7,TRBV28,CASSPPGGSFYEQYF,TGTGCCAGCAGCCCCCCAGGAGGCAGCTTTTACGAGCAGTACTTC
NA,TRBD2,TRBJ2-3,TRBV9,CASSVGLAGDSSTDTQYF,TGTGCCAGCAGCGTCGGACTAGCGGGGGACTCGAGCACAGATACGCAGTATTTT
few,TRBD1,TRBJ1-6,TRBV5-8,CASSPGQLDNSPLHF,TGTGCCAGCAGCCCGGGACAGCTGGATAATTCACCCCTCCACTTT
NA,TRBD1,TRBJ1-5,TRBV27,CASSPTGIAQPQHF,TGTGCCAGCAGCCCGACAGGGATCGCTCAGCCCCAGCATTTT
NA,NA,TRBJ2-1,TRBV3-1/TRBV3-2,CASEGLYNEQFF,TGTGCCAGCGAGGGCCTTTACAATGAGCAGTTCTTC
NA,NA,TRBJ2-2,TRBV9,CASSPGQNTGELFF,TGTGCCAGCAGCCCCGGGCAGAACACCGGGGAGCTGTTTTTT
NA,NA,TRBJ1-6,TRBV10-1,CASSPGFEGRNSPLHF,TGCGCCAGCAGCCCGGGGTTTGAGGGTAGGAATTCACCCCTCCACTTT
NA,TRBD2,TRBJ2-5,TRBV6-5,CASRNWAGAQETQYF,TGTGCCAGCAGGAATTGGGCGGGAGCCCAAGAGACCCAGTACTTC
NA,NA,TRBJ1-6,TRBV7-3,CASSSAGGVSSPLHF,TGTGCCAGCAGCTCCGCGGGGGGGGTAAGCTCACCCCTCCACTTT
NA,NA,TRBJ1-6,TRBV5-1,CASSLKEEGLSPLHF,TGCGCCAGCAGCCTAAAAGAAGAGGGACTCTCGCCCCTCCACTTT
NA,TRBD1,TRBJ1-1,TRBV6-5,CASRSSGQGGTEAFF,TGTGCCAGCAGAAGCTCCGGACAGGGGGGAACTGAAGCTTTCTTT
once,TRBD1,TRBJ2-7,TRBV28,CASSPRDRVYEQYF,TGTGCCAGCAGTCCCCGGGACAGAGTATACGAGCAGTACTTC
few,NA,TRBJ2-3,TRBV10-2,CASSGGPDTQYF,TGCGCCAGCAGTGGGGGACCGGATACGCAGTATTTT